The 10 T cell receptor beta chains given below trace back to one sample, sequenced in a study of blood T cells in healthy people across ages. The use of a sample-barcoded 5' primer and a J-beta primer mix characterized a second PCR of about 7 to 12 cycles. TCRdb reprocessed the 5' RACE reads via MiXCR and lists one record per CDR3 protein. This table holds some 940,000 distinct CDR3 sequences, roughly 28% found once. The same data also went into a second study, on T cells of mothers and their children.

What was sequenced was blood. These TCRs come from a woman in her forties in good health.

Note on this clonotype: This may be a read error, as it is one base from a much larger clone. This chain uses TRBV3-1 with TRBJ2-5; 10 bases fit TRBD2. Germline assignment: CDR1 LGHDT and CDR2 YNNKEL (reference sequence). The CDR3 runs 15 residues. The CDR3 DNA follows: TGTGCCAACAGCACCCAGCGGGGGGGCCGCGAGACCCAGTACTTC. It is translated as CANSTQRGGRETQYF.

The rearrangement links TRBV7-9 to TRBJ1-4; no firm D call. Per the germline V gene, CDR1 is SEHNR and CDR2 is FQNEAQ (reference sequence). V gave up 4 bases and J gave up 2 bases, with 11 bases separating them. CDR3 length equals 15 residues. The CDR3 loop reads CASSSIGYTNEKLFF. The CDR3 region has the DNA TGTGCCAGCAGCTCTATAGGGTACACTAATGAAAAACTGTTTTTT.

This sequence joins TRBV5-1 and TRBJ2-6; TRBD1 agrees at 9 bases. The V gene end was trimmed by 4 bases and the J gene end by 0 bases; junction bases not matched to a gene: 8. From germline, CDR1 is SGHRS and CDR2 YFSETQ. The CDR3 covers 18 residues. CDR3 loop: CASSLTGGRSSGANVLTF. The CDR3 region has the DNA TGCGCCAGCAGCCTCACAGGGGGCCGAAGCTCTGGGGCCAACGTCCTGACTTTC. Full variable domain (rest looked up from reference TRBV5-1 and TRBJ2-6): KAGVTQTPRYLIKTRGQQVTLSCSPISGHRSVSWYQQTPGQGLQFLFEYFSETQRNKGNFPGRFSGRQFSNSRSEMNVSTLELGDSALYLCASSLTGGRSSGANVLTFGAGSRLTVL.

This clonotype was seen at least ten times. The chain uses TRBV6-2 or TRBV6-3 and TRBJ2-7, with D possibly being TRBD1 (7 bases). The V gene's germline CDR1 is MNHEY and CDR2 SVGEGT. The CDR3 sequence is 13 residues long. Trimming cost V 6 bases and J 4 bases, with 13 bases left between them. The chain's CDR3 is CASSLQGRYEQYF. For the CDR3, the DNA is TGTGCCAGCAGCCTACAGGGGAGGTACGAGCAGTACTTC.

The rearrangement uses TRBV10-3 and TRBJ2-3, with 8 bases lining up with TRBD1. V lost 6 bases, J lost 3 bases, and 2 bases stayed unmatched. Germline-derived CDR1 and CDR2 are ENHRY and SYGVKD. The CDR3 covers 13 residues. CDR3 protein: CAIRTGATDTQYF. The CDR3 DNA reads TGTGCCATCAGGACAGGGGCTACAGATACGCAGTATTTT.

This rearrangement joins TRBV27 to TRBJ2-4; a possible D gene is TRBD2 (6 bases). CDR1 and CDR2 from the germline V gene are MNHEY and SMNVEV (reference sequence). V was pared by 2 bases and J by 0 bases, with 11 bases between. The CDR3 extends over 16 amino acids. Written as DNA, the CDR3 is TGTGCCAGCAGTTTACAGCGGGTACTAGCCAAAAACATTCAGTACTTC. This gives the protein CASSLQRVLAKNIQYF.

This clonotype was detected a few times. The chain has TRBV6-5 and TRBJ2-1, with D perhaps TRBD1 (5 bases). Germline V gene lookup returns CDR1 MNHEY and CDR2 SVGAGI. CDR3 size: 11 residues. The V and J ends lost 8 bases and 8 bases respectively, with 10 bases between them. The CDR3 region is CASGDSHEQFF. The CDR3, as DNA: TGTGCCAGCGGAGACAGCCATGAGCAGTTCTTC.

The rearrangement links TRBV9 to TRBJ1-6; no clear D. Germline CDR1 SGDLS, CDR2 YYNGEE. This CDR3 comprises 15 residues. V lost 0 bases, J lost 2 bases, and 6 bases lay in between. This CDR3 reads CASSVGEAYNSPLHF. The CDR3 nucleotides are TGTGCCAGCAGCGTAGGCGAAGCCTATAATTCACCCCTCCACTTT.

The chain uses TRBV14 and TRBJ2-4, with D hard to call. The last part of the DNA fits TRBJ2-7 better; the J call may be wrong. The germline V gene has CDR1 SGHDN and CDR2 FVKESK. The CDR3 is 12 residues long. The CDR3 loop is CASSQVTGEQYF. CDR3 in DNA: TGTGCCAGCAGCCAAGTTACCGGCGAGCAGTACTTC.

This clonotype was found a few times. The chain is built from TRBV15 and TRBJ2-6; TRBD1 matches at 7 bases. The germline CDR1 and CDR2 sequences are LNHNV and YYDKDF (reference sequence). V shed 7 bases and J 4 bases; nucleotides not matched to a gene: 10. This CDR3 has 16 amino acids. The CDR3 nucleotides read TGTGCCACCAACCGGGAACAGGGGACCGGGGCCAACGTCCTGACTTTC. Protein sequence: CATNREQGTGANVLTF.